A single TCR beta chain is shown here with its context. Clones were read by immunoSEQ multiplex PCR, and TCRdb kept only the in-frame ones, dropping some. The repertoire includes roughly 280,000 clones, about 89% of them detected once, and roughly 2.3% sits in the top ten. The data stem from a study of blood T cell repertoires in COVID-19. V lost 3 bases and J lost 8; bases outside the gene matches: 8. The germline gives CDR1 PRHDT, CDR2 FYEKMQ (reference sequence). The CDR3 spans 15 residues. Material for sequencing was peripheral blood. This sequence was found in a man in his fifties with acute or convalescent COVID-19. The J gene is TRBJ2-1, the V gene TRBV13; 9 bases are shared with TRBD1. The CDR3 bases are TGTGCCAGCAGCTTGGACAGGGGCACGGGGGATGAGCAGTTCTTC. Residues: CASSLDRGTGDEQFF.